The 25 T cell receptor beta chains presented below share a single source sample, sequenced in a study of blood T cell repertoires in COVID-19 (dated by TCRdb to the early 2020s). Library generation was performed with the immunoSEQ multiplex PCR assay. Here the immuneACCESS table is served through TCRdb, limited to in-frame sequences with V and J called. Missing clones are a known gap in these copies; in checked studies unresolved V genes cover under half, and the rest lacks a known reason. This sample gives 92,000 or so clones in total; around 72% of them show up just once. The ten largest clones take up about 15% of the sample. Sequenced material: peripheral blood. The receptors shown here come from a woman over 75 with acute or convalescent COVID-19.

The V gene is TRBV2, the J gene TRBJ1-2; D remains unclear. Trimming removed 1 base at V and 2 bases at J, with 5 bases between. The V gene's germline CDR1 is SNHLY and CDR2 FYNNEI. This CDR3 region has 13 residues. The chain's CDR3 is CASSEGRNYGYTF. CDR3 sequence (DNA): TGTGCCAGCAGTGAAGGTAGAAACTATGGCTACACCTTC.

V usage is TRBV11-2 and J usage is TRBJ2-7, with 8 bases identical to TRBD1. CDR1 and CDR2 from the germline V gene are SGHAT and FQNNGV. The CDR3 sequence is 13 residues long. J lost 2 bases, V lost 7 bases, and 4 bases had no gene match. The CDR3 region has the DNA TGTGCCAGCAAGATACAGGGGGCCTACGAGCAGTACTTC. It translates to CASKIQGAYEQYF.

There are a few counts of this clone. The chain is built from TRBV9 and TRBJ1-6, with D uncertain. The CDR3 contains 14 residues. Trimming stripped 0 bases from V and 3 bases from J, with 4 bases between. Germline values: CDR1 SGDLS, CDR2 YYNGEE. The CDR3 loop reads CASSVGHYNSPLHF. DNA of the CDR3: TGTGCCAGCAGCGTAGGACACTATAATTCACCCCTCCACTTT.

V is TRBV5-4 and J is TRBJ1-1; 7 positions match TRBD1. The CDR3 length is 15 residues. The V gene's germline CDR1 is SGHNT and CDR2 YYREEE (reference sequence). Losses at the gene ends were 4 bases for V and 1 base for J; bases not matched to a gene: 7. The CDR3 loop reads CASSLEGTANTEAFF. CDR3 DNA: TGTGCCAGCAGCCTAGAGGGGACAGCGAACACTGAAGCTTTCTTT.

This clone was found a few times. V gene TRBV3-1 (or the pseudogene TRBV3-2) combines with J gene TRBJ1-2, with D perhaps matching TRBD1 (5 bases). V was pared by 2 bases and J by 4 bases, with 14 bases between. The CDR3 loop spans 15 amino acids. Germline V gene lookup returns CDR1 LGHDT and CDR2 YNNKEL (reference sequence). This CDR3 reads CASSQLGRGGYGYTF. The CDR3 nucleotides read TGTGCCAGCAGCCAACTAGGGAGGGGCGGCTATGGCTACACCTTC.

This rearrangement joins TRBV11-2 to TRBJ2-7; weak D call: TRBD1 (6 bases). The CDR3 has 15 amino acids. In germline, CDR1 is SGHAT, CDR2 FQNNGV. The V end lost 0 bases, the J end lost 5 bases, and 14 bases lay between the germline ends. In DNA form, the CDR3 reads TGTGCCAGCAGCTTAGATGTGGGGGCGCCCCACGAGCAGTACTTC. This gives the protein CASSLDVGAPHEQYF.

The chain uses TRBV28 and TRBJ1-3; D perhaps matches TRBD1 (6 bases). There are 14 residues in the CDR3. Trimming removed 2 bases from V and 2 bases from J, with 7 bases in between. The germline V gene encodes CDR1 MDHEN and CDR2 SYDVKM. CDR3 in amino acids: CASSLAGAGNTIYF. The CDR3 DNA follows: TGTGCCAGCAGTTTAGCAGGGGCTGGAAACACCATATATTTT.

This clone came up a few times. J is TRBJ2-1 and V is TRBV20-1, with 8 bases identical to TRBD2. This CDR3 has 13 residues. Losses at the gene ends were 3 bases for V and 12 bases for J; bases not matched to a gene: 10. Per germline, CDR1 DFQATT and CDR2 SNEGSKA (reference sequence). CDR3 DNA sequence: TGCAGTGCTAGTTCAATCGGGGGGGGAGGGCAGTTCTTC. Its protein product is CSASSIGGGGQFF.

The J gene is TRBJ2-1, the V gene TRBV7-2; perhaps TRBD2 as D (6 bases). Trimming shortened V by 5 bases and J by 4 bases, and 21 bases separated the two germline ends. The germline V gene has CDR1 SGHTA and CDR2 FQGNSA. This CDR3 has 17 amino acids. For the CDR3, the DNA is TGTGCCAGCAGCCGCCGGGGGTCCCAGAGCGTTTACAATGAGCAGTTCTTC. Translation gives CASSRRGSQSVYNEQFF.

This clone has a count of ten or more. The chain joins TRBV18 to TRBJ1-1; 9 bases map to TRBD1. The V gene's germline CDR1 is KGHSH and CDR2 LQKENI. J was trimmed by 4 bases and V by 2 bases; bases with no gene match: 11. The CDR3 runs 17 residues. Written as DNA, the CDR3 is TGTGCCAGCTCACCAGAGGGGACAGGGACGTCAGGCACTGAAGCTTTCTTT. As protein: CASSPEGTGTSGTEAFF.

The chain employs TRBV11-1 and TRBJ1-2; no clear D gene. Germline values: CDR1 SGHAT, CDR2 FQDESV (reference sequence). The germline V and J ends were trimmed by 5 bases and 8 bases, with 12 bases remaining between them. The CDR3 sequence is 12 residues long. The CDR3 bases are TGTGCCAGCAGCGCAGAATCACGAGGCTACACCTTC. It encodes CASSAESRGYTF.

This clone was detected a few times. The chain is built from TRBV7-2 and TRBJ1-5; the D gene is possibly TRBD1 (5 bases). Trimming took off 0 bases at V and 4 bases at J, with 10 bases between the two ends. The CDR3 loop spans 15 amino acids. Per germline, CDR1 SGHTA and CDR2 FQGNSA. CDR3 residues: CASSLAVSGNQPQHF. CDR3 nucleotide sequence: TGTGCCAGCAGCTTAGCGGTGTCAGGGAATCAGCCCCAGCATTTT.

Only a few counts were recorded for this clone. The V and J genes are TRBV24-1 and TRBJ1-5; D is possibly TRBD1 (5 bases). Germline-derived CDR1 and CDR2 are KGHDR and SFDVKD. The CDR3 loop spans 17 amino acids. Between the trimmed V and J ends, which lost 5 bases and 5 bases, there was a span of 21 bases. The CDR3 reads CATSVHSLQGLDQPQHF. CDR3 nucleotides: TGTGCCACCAGTGTCCACTCCCTTCAGGGTCTGGATCAGCCCCAGCATTTT.

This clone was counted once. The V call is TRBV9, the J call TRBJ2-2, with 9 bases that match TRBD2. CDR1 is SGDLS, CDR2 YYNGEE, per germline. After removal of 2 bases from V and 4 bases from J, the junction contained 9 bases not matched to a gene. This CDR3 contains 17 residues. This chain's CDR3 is CASSVPSAGGLTGELFF. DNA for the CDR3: TGTGCCAGCAGCGTGCCCTCAGCGGGGGGCCTCACCGGGGAGCTGTTTTTT.

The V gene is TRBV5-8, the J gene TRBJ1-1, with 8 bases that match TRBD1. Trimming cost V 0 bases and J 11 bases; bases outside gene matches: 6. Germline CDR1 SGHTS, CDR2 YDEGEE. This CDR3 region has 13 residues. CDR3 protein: CASSLDDRGAAFF. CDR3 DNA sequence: TGTGCCAGCAGCTTGGACGACAGGGGTGCGGCTTTCTTT.

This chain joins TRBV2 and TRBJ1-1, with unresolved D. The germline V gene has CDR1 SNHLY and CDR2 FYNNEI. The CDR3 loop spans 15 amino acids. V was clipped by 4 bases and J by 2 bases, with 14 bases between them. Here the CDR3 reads CASSVRGTPNTEAFF. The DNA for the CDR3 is TGTGCCAGCAGTGTGCGGGGTACCCCCAACACTGAAGCTTTCTTT.

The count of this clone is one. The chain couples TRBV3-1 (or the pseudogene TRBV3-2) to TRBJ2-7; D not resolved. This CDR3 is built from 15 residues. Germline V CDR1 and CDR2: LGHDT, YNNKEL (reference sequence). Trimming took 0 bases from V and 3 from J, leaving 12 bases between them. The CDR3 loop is CASSQDLQSYYEQYF. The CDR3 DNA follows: TGTGCCAGCAGCCAAGATCTACAGAGTTACTACGAGCAGTACTTC.

CDR3 sequence reads: CASSPRQVGPAFF. CDR3 DNA: TGTGCCAGCAGCCCGCGACAGGTCGGTCCGGCTTTCTTT. The chain employs TRBV9 and TRBJ1-1; possible D gene TRBD1, 6 bases. The V and J ends lost 4 bases and 11 bases respectively, with 18 bases between them. The CDR3 totals 13 residues. From germline, CDR1 is SGDLS and CDR2 YYNGEE.

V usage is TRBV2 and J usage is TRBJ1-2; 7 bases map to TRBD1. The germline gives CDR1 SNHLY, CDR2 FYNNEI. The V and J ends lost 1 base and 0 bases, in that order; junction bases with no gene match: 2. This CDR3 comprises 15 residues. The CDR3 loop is CASSEGQGANYGYTF. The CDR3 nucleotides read TGTGCCAGCAGTGAAGGACAGGGAGCTAACTATGGCTACACCTTC.

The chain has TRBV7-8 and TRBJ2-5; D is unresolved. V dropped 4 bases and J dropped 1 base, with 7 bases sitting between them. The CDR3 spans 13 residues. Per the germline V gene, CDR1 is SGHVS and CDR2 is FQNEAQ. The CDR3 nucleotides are TGTGCCAGCAGCTGGGCCCTCCAAGAGACCCAGTACTTC. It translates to CASSWALQETQYF.

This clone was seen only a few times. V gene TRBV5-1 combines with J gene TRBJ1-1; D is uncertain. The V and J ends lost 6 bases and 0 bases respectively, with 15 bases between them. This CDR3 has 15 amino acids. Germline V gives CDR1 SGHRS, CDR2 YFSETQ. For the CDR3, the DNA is TGCGCCAGCAAACCCTCTCCGGGGTTGAACACTGAAGCTTTCTTT. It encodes CASKPSPGLNTEAFF.

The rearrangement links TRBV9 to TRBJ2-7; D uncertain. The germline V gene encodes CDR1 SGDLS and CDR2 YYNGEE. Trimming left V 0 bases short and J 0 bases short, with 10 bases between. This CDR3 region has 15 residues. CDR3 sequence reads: CASSVGLLSSYEQYF. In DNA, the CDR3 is TGTGCCAGCAGCGTAGGACTTTTGAGCTCCTACGAGCAGTACTTC. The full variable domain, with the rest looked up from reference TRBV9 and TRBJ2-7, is DSGVTQTPKHLITATGQRVTLRCSPRSGDLSVYWYQQSLDQGLQFLIQYYNGEERAKGNILERFSAQQFPDLHSELNLSSLELGDSALYFCASSVGLLSSYEQYFGPGTRLTVT.

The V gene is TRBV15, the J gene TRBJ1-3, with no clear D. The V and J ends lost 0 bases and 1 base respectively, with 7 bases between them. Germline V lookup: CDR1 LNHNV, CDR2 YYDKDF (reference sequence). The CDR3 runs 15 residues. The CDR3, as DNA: TGTGCCACCAGCAGAGAGAGATTATCTGGAAACACCATATATTTT. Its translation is CATSRERLSGNTIYF.

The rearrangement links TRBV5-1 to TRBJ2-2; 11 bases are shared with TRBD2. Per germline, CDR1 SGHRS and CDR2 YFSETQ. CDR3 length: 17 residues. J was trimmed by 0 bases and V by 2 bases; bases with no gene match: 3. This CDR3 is CASSFASGGTNTGELFF. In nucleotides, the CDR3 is TGCGCCAGCAGCTTTGCTAGCGGGGGGACGAACACCGGGGAGCTGTTTTTT.

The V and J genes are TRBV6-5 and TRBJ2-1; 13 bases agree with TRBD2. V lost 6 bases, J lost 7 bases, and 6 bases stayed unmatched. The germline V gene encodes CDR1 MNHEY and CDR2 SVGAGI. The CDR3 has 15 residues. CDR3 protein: CASRSGTSGVNEQFF. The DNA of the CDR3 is TGTGCCAGCAGATCCGGGACTAGCGGGGTAAATGAGCAGTTCTTC.